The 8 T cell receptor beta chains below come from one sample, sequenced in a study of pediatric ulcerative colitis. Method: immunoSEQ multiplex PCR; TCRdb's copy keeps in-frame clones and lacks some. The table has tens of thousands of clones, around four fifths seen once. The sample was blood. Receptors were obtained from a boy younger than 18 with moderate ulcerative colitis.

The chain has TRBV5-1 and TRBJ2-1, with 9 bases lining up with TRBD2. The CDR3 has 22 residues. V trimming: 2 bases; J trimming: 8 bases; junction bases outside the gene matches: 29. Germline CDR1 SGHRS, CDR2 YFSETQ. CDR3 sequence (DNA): TGCGCCAGCAGCTTACTACCAGAAATGTTAGCGGGGGCAAACCCGACGGGATATGAGCAGTTCTTC. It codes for CASSLLPEMLAGANPTGYEQFF. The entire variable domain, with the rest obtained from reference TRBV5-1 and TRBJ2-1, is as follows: KAGVTQTPRYLIKTRGQQVTLSCSPISGHRSVSWYQQTPGQGLQFLFEYFSETQRNKGNFPGRFSGRQFSNSRSEMNVSTLELGDSALYLCASSLLPEMLAGANPTGYEQFFGPGTRLTVL.

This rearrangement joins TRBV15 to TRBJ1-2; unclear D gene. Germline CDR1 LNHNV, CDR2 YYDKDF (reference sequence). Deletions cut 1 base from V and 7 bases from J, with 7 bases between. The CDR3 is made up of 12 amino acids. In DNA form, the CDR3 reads TGTGCCACCAGCAGAGCGGAGTCTGGCTACACCTTC. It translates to CATSRAESGYTF.

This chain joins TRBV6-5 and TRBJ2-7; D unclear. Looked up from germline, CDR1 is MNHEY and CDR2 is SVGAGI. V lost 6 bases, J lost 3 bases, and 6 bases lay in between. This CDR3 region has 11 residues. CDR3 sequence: CASRTFYEQYF. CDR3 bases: TGTGCCAGCAGAACGTTCTACGAGCAGTACTTC.

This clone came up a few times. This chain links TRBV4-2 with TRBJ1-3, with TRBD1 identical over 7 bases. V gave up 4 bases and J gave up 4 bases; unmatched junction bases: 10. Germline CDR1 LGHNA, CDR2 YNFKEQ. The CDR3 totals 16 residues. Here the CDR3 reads CASSLPGTELGNTIYF. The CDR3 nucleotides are TGTGCCAGCAGCCTACCCGGGACAGAATTGGGAAACACCATATATTTT.

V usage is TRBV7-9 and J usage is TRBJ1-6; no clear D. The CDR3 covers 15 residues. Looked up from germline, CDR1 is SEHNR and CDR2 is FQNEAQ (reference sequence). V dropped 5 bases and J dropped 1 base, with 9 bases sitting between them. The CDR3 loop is CASSPPRSYNSPLHF. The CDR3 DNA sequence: TGTGCCAGCAGCCCCCCCCGGTCCTATAATTCACCCCTCCACTTT.

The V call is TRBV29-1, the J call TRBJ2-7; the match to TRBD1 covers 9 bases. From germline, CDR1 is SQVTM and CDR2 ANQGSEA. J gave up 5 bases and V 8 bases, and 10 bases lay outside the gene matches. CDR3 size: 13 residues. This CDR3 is CSFGTGTVNEQYF. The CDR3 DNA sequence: TGCAGCTTCGGGACAGGGACGGTGAACGAGCAGTACTTC.

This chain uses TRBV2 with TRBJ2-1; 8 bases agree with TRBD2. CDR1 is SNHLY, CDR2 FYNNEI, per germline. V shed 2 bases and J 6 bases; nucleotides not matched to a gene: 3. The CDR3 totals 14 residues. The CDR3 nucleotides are TGTGCCAGCAGTGAATGGCGGGAGGTCAATGAGCAGTTCTTC. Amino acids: CASSEWREVNEQFF.

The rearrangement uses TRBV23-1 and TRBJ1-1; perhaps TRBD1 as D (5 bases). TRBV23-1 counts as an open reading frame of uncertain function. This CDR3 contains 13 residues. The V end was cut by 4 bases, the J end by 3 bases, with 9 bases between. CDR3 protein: CASSRGGYTEAFF. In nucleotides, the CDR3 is TGCGCCAGCAGTCGCGGGGGGTACACTGAAGCTTTCTTT.